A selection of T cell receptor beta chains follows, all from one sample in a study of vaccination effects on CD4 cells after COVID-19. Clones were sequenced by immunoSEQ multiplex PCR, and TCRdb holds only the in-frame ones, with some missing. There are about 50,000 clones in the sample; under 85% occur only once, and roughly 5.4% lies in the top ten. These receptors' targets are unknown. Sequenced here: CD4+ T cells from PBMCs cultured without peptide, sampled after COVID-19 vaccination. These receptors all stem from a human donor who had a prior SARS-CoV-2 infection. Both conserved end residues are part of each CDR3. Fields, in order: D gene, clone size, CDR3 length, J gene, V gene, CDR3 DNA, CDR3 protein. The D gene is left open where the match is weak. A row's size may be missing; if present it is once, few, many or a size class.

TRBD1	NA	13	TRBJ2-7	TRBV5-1	TGCGCCAGCAGCTTGTCCAGGGGGCGGGAGCAGTACTTC	CASSLSRGREQYF
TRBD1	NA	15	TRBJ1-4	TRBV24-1	TGTGCCACCAGTGATTTCCGGGACAGGGGCGAAAAACTGTTTTTT	CATSDFRDRGEKLFF
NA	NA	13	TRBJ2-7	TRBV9	TGTGCCAGCAGCGTCGCCCTATATAGTGAGCAGTACTTC	CASSVALYSEQYF
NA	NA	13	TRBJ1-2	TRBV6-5	TGTGCCAGCAGATTTGGACAGATAAATGGCTACACCTTC	CASRFGQINGYTF
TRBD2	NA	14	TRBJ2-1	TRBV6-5	TGTGCCAGCAGTTACTCACCGCTAGCGGGAGAGCAGTTCTTC	CASSYSPLAGEQFF
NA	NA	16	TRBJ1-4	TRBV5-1	TGCGCCAGCAGCTTGGCGCTGGACAGTCCTAATGAAAAACTGTTTTTT	CASSLALDSPNEKLFF
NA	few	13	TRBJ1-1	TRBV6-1	TGTGCCAGCAGATCCAGTGGAAACACTGAAGCTTTCTTT	CASRSSGNTEAFF
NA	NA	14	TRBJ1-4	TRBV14	TGTGCCAGCAGCCAAGGGCCGCTGCCTGAAAAACTGTTTTTT	CASSQGPLPEKLFF
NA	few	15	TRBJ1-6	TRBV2	TGTGCCAGCAAAACAGGCGGACCTTATAATTCACCCCTCCACTTT	CASKTGGPYNSPLHF
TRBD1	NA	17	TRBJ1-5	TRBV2	TGTGCCAGCAAAGGGACAGGGGCATATATGGCCAATCAGCCCCAGCATTTT	CASKGTGAYMANQPQHF
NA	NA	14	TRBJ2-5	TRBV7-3	TGTGCCAGCAGCTTGACAGGACCCCAAGAGACCCAGTACTTC	CASSLTGPQETQYF
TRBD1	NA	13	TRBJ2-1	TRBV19	TGTGCCAGTAGCCGGGACAGGGTGGATGAGCAGTTCTTC	CASSRDRVDEQFF
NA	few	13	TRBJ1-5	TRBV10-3	TGTGCCACCTATGACGGCAACAATCAGCCCCAGCATTTT	CATYDGNNQPQHF
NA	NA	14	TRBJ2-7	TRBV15	TGTGCCACCAGCAGAGATGGGGGCAGGGACGAGCAGTACTTC	CATSRDGGRDEQYF
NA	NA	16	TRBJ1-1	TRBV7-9	TGTGCCAGCAGCCCTAAAGCTAACACAGTGAACACTGAAGCTTTCTTT	CASSPKANTVNTEAFF
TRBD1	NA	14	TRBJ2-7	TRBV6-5	TGTGCCAGCAGTCCGCGGACAGGGGGAAGGGAGCAGTACTTC	CASSPRTGGREQYF
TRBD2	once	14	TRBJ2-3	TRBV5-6	TGTGCCAGCAGCCTGGGGACTAGCCGGGATACGCAGTATTTT	CASSLGTSRDTQYF
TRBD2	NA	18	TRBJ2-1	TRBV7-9	TGTGCCAGCAGCCACTCACGCAGACTAGCGGGAGTGCGGAATGAGCAGTTCTTC	CASSHSRRLAGVRNEQFF
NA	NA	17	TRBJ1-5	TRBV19	TGTGCCAGTAGTATGGGGGGCAGGGATGGGGGAAATCAGCCCCAGCATTTT	CASSMGGRDGGNQPQHF
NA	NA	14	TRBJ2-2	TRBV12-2	TGTGCAAGTCGCTCCGGGACAGGGCCCGGGGAGCTGTTTTTT	CASRSGTGPGELFF
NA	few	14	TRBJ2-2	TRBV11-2	TGTGCCAGCAGCTCCGTGGGGGGTCCCGGGGAGCTGTTTTTT	CASSSVGGPGELFF
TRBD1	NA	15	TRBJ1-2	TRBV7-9	TGTGCCAGCAGCCCTAGGGGAAGTGCAGGGGGAATCTACACCTTC	CASSPRGSAGGIYTF
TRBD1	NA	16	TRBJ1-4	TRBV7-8	TGTGCCAGCAGCCGAGACAGGGGAGCAACTAATGAAAAACTGTTTTTT	CASSRDRGATNEKLFF
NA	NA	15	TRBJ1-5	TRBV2	TGTGCCAGCAGCCCGGGGGTAGACAGTTATCAGCCCCAGCATTTT	CASSPGVDSYQPQHF
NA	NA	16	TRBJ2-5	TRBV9	TGTGCCAGCAGCCCACTCGCCCCGGGAGACGGGGAGACCCAGTACTTC	CASSPLAPGDGETQYF
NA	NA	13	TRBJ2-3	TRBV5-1	TGCGCCAGCAGCTTGGGAACTTGGGATACGCAGTATTTT	CASSLGTWDTQYF
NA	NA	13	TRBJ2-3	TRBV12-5	TGTGCTAGTGGTCCCCAGGGAGCAGATACGCAGTATTTT	CASGPQGADTQYF
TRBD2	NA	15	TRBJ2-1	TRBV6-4	TGTGCCAGCAAAGATTCCAGCGGGGGGGCGGGTGAGCAGTTCTTC	CASKDSSGGAGEQFF
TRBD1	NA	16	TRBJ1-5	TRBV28	TGTGCCAGCAGTTTAGTCACAGGGGCTAGCAATCAGCCCCAGCATTTT	CASSLVTGASNQPQHF
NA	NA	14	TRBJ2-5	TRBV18	TGTGCCAGCTCGTCGGGTTGGAGCCAAGAGACCCAGTACTTC	CASSSGWSQETQYF
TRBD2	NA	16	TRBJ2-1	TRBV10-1	TGCGCCAGCAGTGAACTAGCGGGAGGCTCCTACAATGAGCAGTTCTTC	CASSELAGGSYNEQFF
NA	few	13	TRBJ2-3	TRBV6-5	TGTGCCAGCAGTTACGGGTTCACAGATACGCAGTATTTT	CASSYGFTDTQYF
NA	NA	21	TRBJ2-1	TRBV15	TGTGCCACCAGCAGAGTCAAACAGGTGGGGGGACGACTGAGCTCCTACAATGAGCAGTTCTTC	CATSRVKQVGGRLSSYNEQFF
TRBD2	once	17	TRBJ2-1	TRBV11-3	TGTGCCAGCAGCCCCAACTGGCGGGAGGGGGTCTCAAATGAGCAGTTCTTC	CASSPNWREGVSNEQFF
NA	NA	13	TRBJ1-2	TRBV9	TGTGCCAGCAGCGCTGCAGGGAAGTATGGCTACACCTTC	CASSAAGKYGYTF
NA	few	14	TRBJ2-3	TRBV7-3	TGTGCCAGCAGCTTACGGGGGACCACAGATACGCAGTATTTT	CASSLRGTTDTQYF
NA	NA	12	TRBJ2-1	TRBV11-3	TGTGCCAGCAGTATCTCCTACAATGAGCAGTTCTTC	CASSISYNEQFF
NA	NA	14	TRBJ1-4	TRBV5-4	TGTGCCAGCAGCTTGGACGGGTTTAATGAAAAACTGTTTTTT	CASSLDGFNEKLFF
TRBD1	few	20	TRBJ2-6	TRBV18	TGTGCCAGCTCACGAACCCGCCCCGGGACAGGCCACTCTGGGGCCAACGTCCTGACTTTC	CASSRTRPGTGHSGANVLTF
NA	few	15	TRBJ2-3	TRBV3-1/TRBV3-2	TGTGCCAGCAGCCAACTTGGCGGACTAACAGATACGCAGTATTTT	CASSQLGGLTDTQYF
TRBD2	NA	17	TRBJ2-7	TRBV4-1	TGCGCCAGCAGCCAAGGGGGACTAGCGGGAAATCAGTACGAGCAGTACTTC	CASSQGGLAGNQYEQYF
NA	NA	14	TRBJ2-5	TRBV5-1	TGCGCCAGCAGCTTGGGACGGCCGCAAGAGACCCAGTACTTC	CASSLGRPQETQYF
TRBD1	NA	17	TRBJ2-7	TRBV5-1	TGCGCCAGCAGAAACGGCCCCACCGGGACAGGGTCAAACGAGCAGTACTTC	CASRNGPTGTGSNEQYF
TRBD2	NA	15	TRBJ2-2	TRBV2	TGTGCCAGCAGTGGACTAGCGGGAGGAACCGGGGAGCTGTTTTTT	CASSGLAGGTGELFF
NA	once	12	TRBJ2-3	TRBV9	TGTGCCAGCAGCGTTCACACAGATACGCAGTATTTT	CASSVHTDTQYF
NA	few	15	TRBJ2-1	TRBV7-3	TGTGCCAGCAGCACTAACGCCGCAGGGATCGGTGAGCAGTTCTTC	CASSTNAAGIGEQFF
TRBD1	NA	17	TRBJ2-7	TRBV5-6	TGTGCCAGCAGCTCGAAGCGACAGGGTTTTTTCTCTGGCGAGCAGTACTTC	CASSSKRQGFFSGEQYF